This passage covers 14 T cell receptor beta chains from one sample sequenced in a study of beta chain features in type 1 diabetes. Study-wide results and caveats: Shorter TCRB CDR3s, moderately but significantly so, marked every one of the four CD4+ subsets in Type 1 diabetes patients.

TCRB transcripts that were expressed got sequenced, as all of the isolated RNA had been reverse transcribed. TCRdb's table, derived via immunoSEQ multiplex PCR, lists solely in-frame clones and lacks some. Among more than 300,000 clones, 10% to 15% were seen once, and the ten largest hold 0.0095% to 0.011%. These receptors' antigens are unknown. The specimen was naive CD4+ T cells from blood. The source is a young woman with type 1 diabetes.

J is TRBJ2-7 and V is TRBV7-3; the D gene is possibly TRBD2 (6 bases). Between the trimmed V and J ends, which lost 5 bases and 4 bases, there was a span of 15 bases. This CDR3 is built from 14 residues. Germline lookup yields CDR1 SGHTA and CDR2 FQGTGA. CDR3 region: CASSHSGVVYEQYF. The CDR3 region has the DNA TGTGCCAGCAGCCACTCGGGAGTAGTTTACGAGCAGTACTTC.

V and J are TRBV13 and TRBJ1-2, with D hard to call. This CDR3 has 13 amino acids. Germline loops: CDR1 PRHDT, CDR2 FYEKMQ (reference sequence). Trimming cost V 2 bases and J 8 bases, with 12 bases left between them. The DNA for the CDR3 is TGTGCCAGCAGCTTAAACGAGGGCGAGGGCTACACCTTC. Residues: CASSLNEGEGYTF.

The chain joins TRBV5-1 to TRBJ2-1; 12 bases map to TRBD2. V dropped 0 bases and J dropped 10; count of bases not matched to a gene: 5. The germline V gene has CDR1 SGHRS and CDR2 YFSETQ. This CDR3 contains 15 residues. The CDR3 reads CASSLGLAGAEEQFF. The CDR3 DNA follows: TGCGCCAGCAGCTTGGGACTAGCGGGAGCTGAGGAGCAGTTCTTC. Full variable domain (outside the CDR3, taken from reference TRBV5-1 and TRBJ2-1): KAGVTQTPRYLIKTRGQQVTLSCSPISGHRSVSWYQQTPGQGLQFLFEYFSETQRNKGNFPGRFSGRQFSNSRSEMNVSTLELGDSALYLCASSLGLAGAEEQFFGPGTRLTVL.

V gene TRBV5-1 combines with J gene TRBJ2-6; D gene uncertain. This CDR3 region has 13 residues. Germline CDR1 SGHRS, CDR2 YFSETQ. V was shortened by 2 bases and J by 5 bases, with 5 bases between the two germline ends. For the CDR3, the DNA is TGCGCCAGCAGCTTTGGGCGGGCCAACGTCCTGACTTTC. This translates into CASSFGRANVLTF. Together with reference TRBV5-1 and TRBJ2-6, the CDR3 gives the full variable domain: KAGVTQTPRYLIKTRGQQVTLSCSPISGHRSVSWYQQTPGQGLQFLFEYFSETQRNKGNFPGRFSGRQFSNSRSEMNVSTLELGDSALYLCASSFGRANVLTFGAGSRLTVL.

The rearrangement joins TRBV5-1 to TRBJ2-5, with unresolved D. Trimming removed 5 bases from V and 5 bases from J, with 16 bases in between. This CDR3 has 14 residues. The germline CDR1 and CDR2 sequences are SGHRS and YFSETQ. CDR3 DNA: TGCGCCAGCAGAGATAGCATCAGCCAGGAGACCCAGTACTTC. Its translation is CASRDSISQETQYF.

Only a few counts were recorded for this clone. The gene calls are TRBV30 and TRBJ2-7; D unclear. The germline gives CDR1 GTSNPN, CDR2 SVGIG (reference sequence). V gave up 3 bases and J gave up 4 bases, with 16 bases separating them. The CDR3 is 14 residues long. The CDR3 is CAWRRHQAFYEQYF. As DNA, the CDR3 is TGTGCCTGGAGACGACATCAAGCCTTTTACGAGCAGTACTTC.

The chain links TRBV7-9 to TRBJ2-5, with D maybe TRBD2 (6 bases). The CDR3 is 14 amino acids. Trimming removed 5 bases from V and 5 bases from J, with 15 bases in between. CDR1 and CDR2 from the germline V gene are SEHNR and FQNEAQ (reference sequence). This CDR3 is CASSRRRGGETQYF. For the CDR3, the DNA is TGTGCCAGCAGCCGTCGGAGGGGCGGGGAGACCCAGTACTTC.

This clone was counted only a few times. The chain combines TRBV14 with TRBJ2-7; TRBD2 matches at 9 bases. Looked up from germline, CDR1 is SGHDN and CDR2 is FVKESK. Germline trimming cut 8 bases from V and 3 bases from J; bases unmatched to any gene: 5. The CDR3 sequence is 13 residues long. CDR3 in DNA: TGTGCCAGCGGCGGTAGCGGGAGCTACGAGCAGTACTTC. This sequence encodes CASGGSGSYEQYF. Full variable domain (rest looked up from reference TRBV14 and TRBJ2-7): EAGVTQFPSHSVIEKGQTVTLRCDPISGHDNLYWYRRVMGKEIKFLLHFVKESKQDESGMPNNRFLAERTGGTYSTLKVQPAELEDSGVYFCASGGSGSYEQYFGPGTRLTVT.

This clone has only a few counts. The V call is TRBV9, the J call TRBJ2-5; the match to TRBD1 covers 9 bases. The germline CDR1 and CDR2 sequences are SGDLS and YYNGEE. The ends lost 0 bases at V and 5 bases at J; junction bases unmatched: 5. The length of the CDR3 is 15 residues. CDR3 sequence: CASSVGGTGTETQYF. DNA for the CDR3: TGTGCCAGCAGCGTAGGAGGGACAGGGACTGAGACCCAGTACTTC.

This clone showed up just once. This chain connects TRBV7-2 to TRBJ2-2; D perhaps matches TRBD1 (6 bases). CDR1 SGHTA and CDR2 FQGNSA come from the germline V gene. The CDR3 consists of 15 residues. V was shortened by 5 bases and J by 5 bases, with 15 bases between the two germline ends. The CDR3 DNA reads TGTGCCAGCAGCCGTCGGTCAGGGGCTACCGGGGAGCTGTTTTTT. It codes for CASSRRSGATGELFF.

The V gene is TRBV7-9, the J gene TRBJ2-2, with a weak D call TRBD2 (6 bases). Germline-derived CDR1 and CDR2 are SEHNR and FQNEAQ (reference sequence). This CDR3 has 16 residues. V lost 1 base to trimming and J lost 4 bases, with 13 bases between them. The CDR3, as DNA: TGTGCCAGCAGCTTAGGGCCGGGAGCTGGCACCGGGGAGCTGTTTTTT. The encoded protein is CASSLGPGAGTGELFF.

This chain joins TRBV5-1 and TRBJ2-1, with unresolved D. Germline CDR1 is SGHRS and CDR2 is YFSETQ. Between the trimmed V and J ends, which lost 0 bases and 10 bases, there was a span of 11 bases. The length of the CDR3 is 13 residues. The CDR3 protein is CASSLASESEQFF. The CDR3 DNA reads as TGCGCCAGCAGCTTGGCCAGCGAGAGCGAGCAGTTCTTC.

The table lists this clone with a few counts. This chain links TRBV6-5 with TRBJ2-4, with a possible D match to TRBD2 (5 bases). The length of the CDR3 is 11 residues. The germline V gene has CDR1 MNHEY and CDR2 SVGAGI. With 10 bases removed from V and 9 bases from J, the gap between germline ends came to 13 bases. The CDR3 reads CATGWESIQYF. The CDR3 DNA reads as TGTGCCACGGGGTGGGAGAGCATTCAGTACTTC.

This clone was picked up a small number of times. The V call is TRBV6-1, the J call TRBJ2-5; TRBD2 might be the D (6 bases). CDR3 length: 14 amino acids. Germline V lookup: CDR1 MNHNS, CDR2 SASEGT. With 8 bases removed from V and 1 base from J, the gap between germline ends came to 14 bases. CDR3 nucleotides: TGTGCCAGCGGGGCGGGGCAGTTCCAAGAGACCCAGTACTTC. Its protein is CASGAGQFQETQYF.